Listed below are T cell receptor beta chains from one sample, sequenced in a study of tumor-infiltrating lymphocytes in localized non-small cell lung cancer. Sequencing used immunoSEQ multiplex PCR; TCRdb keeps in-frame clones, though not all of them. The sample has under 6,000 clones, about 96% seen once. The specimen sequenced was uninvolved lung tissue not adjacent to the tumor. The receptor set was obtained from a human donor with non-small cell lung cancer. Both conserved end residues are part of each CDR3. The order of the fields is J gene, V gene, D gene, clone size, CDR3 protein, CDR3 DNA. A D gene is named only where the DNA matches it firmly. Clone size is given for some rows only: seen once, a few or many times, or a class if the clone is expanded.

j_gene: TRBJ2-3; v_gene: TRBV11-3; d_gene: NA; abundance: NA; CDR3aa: CASSLGMRTSTDTQYF; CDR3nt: TGTGCCAGCAGCTTGGGCATGAGAACTAGCACAGATACGCAGTATTTT
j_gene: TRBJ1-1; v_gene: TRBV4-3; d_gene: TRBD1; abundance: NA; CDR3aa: CASSQVDRDRMFGNTEAFF; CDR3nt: TGCGCCAGCAGCCAAGTAGACCGGGACAGAATGTTTGGGAACACTGAAGCTTTCTTT
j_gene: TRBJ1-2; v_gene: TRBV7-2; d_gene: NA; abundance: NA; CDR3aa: CASSPYLSNYGYTF; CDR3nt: TGTGCCAGCAGCCCCTACCTGAGTAACTATGGCTACACCTTC
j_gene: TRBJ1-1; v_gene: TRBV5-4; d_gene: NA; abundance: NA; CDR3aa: CASSFPGDNTEAFF; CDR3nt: TGTGCCAGCAGCTTCCCCGGGGATAACACTGAAGCTTTCTTT
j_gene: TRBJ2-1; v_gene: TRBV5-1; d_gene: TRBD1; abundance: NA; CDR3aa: CASSFGTGEHNEQFF; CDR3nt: TGCGCCAGCAGCTTCGGGACAGGGGAACACAATGAGCAGTTCTTC
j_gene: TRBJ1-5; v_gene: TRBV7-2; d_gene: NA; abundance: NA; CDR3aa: CASSLSIQSNQPQHF; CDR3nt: TGTGCCAGCAGCTTGTCGATACAGTCTAATCAGCCCCAGCATTTT
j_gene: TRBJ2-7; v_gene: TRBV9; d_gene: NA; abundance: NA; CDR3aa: CASSVEGGAGSYEQYF; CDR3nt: TGTGCCAGCAGCGTAGAAGGGGGGGCGGGATCCTACGAGCAGTACTTC
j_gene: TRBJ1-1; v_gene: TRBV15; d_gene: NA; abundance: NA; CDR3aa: CATSRDRRMNTEAFF; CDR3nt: TGTGCCACCAGCAGAGATAGACGGATGAACACTGAAGCTTTCTTT
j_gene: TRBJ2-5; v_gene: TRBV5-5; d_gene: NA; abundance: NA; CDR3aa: CASSSPGGSKTQYF; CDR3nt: TGTGCCAGCAGCTCCCCAGGAGGTTCTAAGACCCAGTACTTC
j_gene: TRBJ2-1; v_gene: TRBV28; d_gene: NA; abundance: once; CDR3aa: CASTGPPYNEQFF; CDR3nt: TGTGCCAGCACGGGTCCCCCTTACAATGAGCAGTTCTTC
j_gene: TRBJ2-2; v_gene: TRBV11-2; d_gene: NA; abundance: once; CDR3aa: CASSQRGAVGTGELFF; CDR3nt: TGTGCCAGCAGCCAACGGGGGGCGGTTGGCACCGGGGAGCTGTTTTTT
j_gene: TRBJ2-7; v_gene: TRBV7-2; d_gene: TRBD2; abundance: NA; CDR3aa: CASSLGVASGPSYEQYF; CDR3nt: TGTGCCAGCAGCTTAGGCGTGGCTAGCGGGCCCTCCTACGAGCAGTACTTC
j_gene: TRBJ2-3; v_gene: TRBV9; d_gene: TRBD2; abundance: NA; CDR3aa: CASSVAVTSRNTQYF; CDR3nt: TGTGCCAGCAGCGTAGCTGTGACTAGCCGGAATACGCAGTATTTT
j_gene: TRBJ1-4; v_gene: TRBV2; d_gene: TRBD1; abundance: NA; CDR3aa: CASTLTGENEKLFF; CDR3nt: TGTGCCAGCACCTTGACAGGGGAGAATGAAAAACTGTTTTTT
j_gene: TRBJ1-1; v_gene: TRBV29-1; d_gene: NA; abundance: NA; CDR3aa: CSSRVGDTEAFF; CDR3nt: TGCAGTAGCAGGGTCGGGGACACTGAAGCTTTCTTT
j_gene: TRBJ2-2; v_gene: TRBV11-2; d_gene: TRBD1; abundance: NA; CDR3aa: CASSLPGQGLPGELFF; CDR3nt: TGTGCCAGCAGCTTACCGGGACAGGGTTTACCCGGGGAGCTGTTTTTT
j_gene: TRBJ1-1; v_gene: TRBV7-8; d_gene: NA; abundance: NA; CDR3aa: CASSLVPQGTMNTEAFF; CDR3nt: TGTGCCAGCAGCTTAGTTCCCCAGGGGACTATGAACACTGAAGCTTTCTTT
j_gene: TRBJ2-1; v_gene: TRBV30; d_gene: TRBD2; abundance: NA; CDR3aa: CAWSATSGSFNSYNEQFF; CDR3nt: TGTGCCTGGAGTGCTACTAGCGGGAGTTTTAACTCCTACAATGAGCAGTTCTTC
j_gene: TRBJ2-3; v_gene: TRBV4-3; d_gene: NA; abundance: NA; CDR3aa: CASSQGSAGGTDTQYF; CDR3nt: TGCGCCAGCAGCCAAGGATCAGCGGGCGGCACAGATACGCAGTATTTT
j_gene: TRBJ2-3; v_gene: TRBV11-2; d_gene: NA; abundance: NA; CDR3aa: CASSLVIWGPRDTQYF; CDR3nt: TGTGCCAGCAGCTTAGTGATTTGGGGGCCCCGGGATACGCAGTATTTT
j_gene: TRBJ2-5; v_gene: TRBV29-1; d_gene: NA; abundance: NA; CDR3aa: CSVRAGSQDQYF; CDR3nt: TGCAGCGTTCGGGCAGGGTCTCAGGACCAGTACTTC
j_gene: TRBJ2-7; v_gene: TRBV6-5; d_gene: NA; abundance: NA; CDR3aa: CASSLGHSGEQYF; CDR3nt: TGTGCCAGCAGCCTGGGACACAGCGGCGAGCAGTACTTC
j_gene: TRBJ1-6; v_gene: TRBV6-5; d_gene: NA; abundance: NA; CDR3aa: CASSRESAGSPLHF; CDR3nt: TGTGCCAGCAGCCGGGAGAGTGCGGGTTCACCCCTCCACTTT
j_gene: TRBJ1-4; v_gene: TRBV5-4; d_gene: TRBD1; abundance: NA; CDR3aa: CASSLDLGTEGEKLFF; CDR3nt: TGTGCCAGCAGCTTGGATCTTGGGACAGAAGGAGAAAAACTGTTTTTT
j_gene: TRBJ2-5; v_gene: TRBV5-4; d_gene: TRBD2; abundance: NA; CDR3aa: CASSVRTREETQYF; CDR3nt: TGTGCCAGCAGCGTACGGACTAGGGAGGAGACCCAGTACTTC
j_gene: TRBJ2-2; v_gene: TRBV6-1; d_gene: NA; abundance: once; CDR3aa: CASSEMYGANTGELFF; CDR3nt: TGTGCCAGCAGTGAAATGTACGGGGCGAACACCGGGGAGCTGTTTTTT
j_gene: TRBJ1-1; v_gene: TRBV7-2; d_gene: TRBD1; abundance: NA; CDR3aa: CASSRQGHTEAFF; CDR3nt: TGTGCCAGCAGTAGACAGGGGCACACTGAAGCTTTCTTT
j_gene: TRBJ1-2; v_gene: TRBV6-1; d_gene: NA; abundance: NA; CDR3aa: CASSEQGQGSLYGYTF; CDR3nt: TGTGCCAGCAGTGAACAGGGGCAGGGGAGCCTCTATGGCTACACCTTC
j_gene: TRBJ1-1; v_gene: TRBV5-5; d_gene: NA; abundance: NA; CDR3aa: CASSPRTNTEAFF; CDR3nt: TGTGCCAGCAGTCCTCGGACGAACACTGAAGCTTTCTTT
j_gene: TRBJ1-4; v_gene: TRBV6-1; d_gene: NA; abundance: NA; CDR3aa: CATFWLEKLFF; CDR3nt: TGTGCCACATTCTGGTTGGAAAAACTGTTTTTT
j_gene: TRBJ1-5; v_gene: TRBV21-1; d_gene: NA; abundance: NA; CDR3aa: CASGYRTCNQPQHF; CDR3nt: TGTGCCAGCGGATATAGGACCTGCAATCAGCCCCAGCATTTT
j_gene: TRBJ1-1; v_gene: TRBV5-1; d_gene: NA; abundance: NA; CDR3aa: CASTSWMVGDTEAFF; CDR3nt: TGCGCCAGCACATCTTGGATGGTAGGGGACACTGAAGCTTTCTTT
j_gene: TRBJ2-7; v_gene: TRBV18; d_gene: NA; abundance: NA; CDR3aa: CASSMGHGNIAYEQYF; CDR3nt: TGTGCCAGCTCAATGGGACACGGGAATATTGCCTACGAGCAGTACTTC
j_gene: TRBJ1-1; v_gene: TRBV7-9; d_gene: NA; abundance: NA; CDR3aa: CASSLWSAAPNTEAFF; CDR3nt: TGTGCCAGCAGCTTATGGTCGGCAGCTCCGAACACTGAAGCTTTCTTT
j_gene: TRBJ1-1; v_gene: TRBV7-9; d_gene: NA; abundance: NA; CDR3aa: CASSIPGNLNTEAFF; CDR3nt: TGTGCCAGCAGCATCCCAGGGAACTTGAACACTGAAGCTTTCTTT
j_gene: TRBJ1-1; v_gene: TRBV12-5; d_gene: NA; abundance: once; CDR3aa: CASGEGDRANTEAFF; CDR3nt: TGTGCTAGTGGTGAAGGGGATCGCGCGAACACTGAAGCTTTCTTT
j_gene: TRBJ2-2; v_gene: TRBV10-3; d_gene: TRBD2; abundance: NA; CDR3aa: CAISEELAGITGELFF; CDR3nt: TGTGCCATCAGTGAAGAACTAGCGGGAATCACCGGGGAGCTGTTTTTT
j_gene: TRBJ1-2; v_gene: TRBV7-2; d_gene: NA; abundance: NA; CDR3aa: CASSLGNMDGYTF; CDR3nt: TGTGCCAGCAGCTTAGGGAATATGGATGGCTACACCTTC
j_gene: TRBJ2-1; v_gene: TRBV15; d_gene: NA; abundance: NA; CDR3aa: CATSSRDLGLALGDEQFF; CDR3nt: TGTGCCACCAGCAGTCGAGACTTGGGCCTAGCCCTAGGGGATGAGCAGTTCTTC
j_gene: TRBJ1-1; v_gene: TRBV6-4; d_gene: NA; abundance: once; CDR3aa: CASSETGIGNTEAFF; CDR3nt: TGTGCCAGCAGTGAAACAGGCATAGGGAACACTGAAGCTTTCTTT